The next 6 T cell receptor beta chains were all read from a single sample in a study of T cell changes during pregnancy in multiple sclerosis. Some clones are missing from TCRdb's copy, which holds only in-frame ones; the method was immunoSEQ multiplex PCR. The table has approximately 52,000 clones, about 92% seen once. Sequencing was performed on CD4+ T cells from peripheral blood mononuclear cells, taken in the third trimester of pregnancy. Receptor source: a female donor with multiple sclerosis, enrolled in a pregnancy study.

J is TRBJ1-4 and V is TRBV5-1, with a weak D call TRBD1 (5 bases). Germline-derived CDR1 and CDR2 are SGHRS and YFSETQ. V lost 1 base, J lost 5 bases, and 9 bases lay in between. The CDR3 length is 14 residues. The CDR3 DNA follows: TGCGCCAGCAGCTTGCTGGGGGGAAATGAAAAACTGTTTTTT. Translated: CASSLLGGNEKLFF.

The CDR3 sequence: CASSLSRGGTNGYTF. As DNA, the CDR3 is TGTGCCAGCAGCTTAAGTCGGGGGGGGACGAATGGCTACACCTTC. V gene TRBV7-9 combines with J gene TRBJ1-2; D perhaps matches TRBD1 (5 bases). Germline loops: CDR1 SEHNR, CDR2 FQNEAQ (reference sequence). Trimming took off 2 bases at V and 6 bases at J, with 16 bases between the two ends. CDR3 length: 15 amino acids.

The count of this clone is one. V gene TRBV5-6 combines with J gene TRBJ1-1; D gene ambiguous. V was clipped by 0 bases and J by 5 bases, with 14 bases between them. The CDR3 covers 15 residues. Germline assignment: CDR1 SGHDT and CDR2 YYEEEE. CDR3 amino acids: CASSLGPGLGTEAFF. The CDR3 nucleotides read TGTGCCAGCAGCTTGGGGCCAGGTCTTGGAACTGAAGCTTTCTTT.

The V and J genes are TRBV2 and TRBJ2-5; a possible D gene is TRBD2 (6 bases). Per the germline V gene, CDR1 is SNHLY and CDR2 is FYNNEI. The CDR3 sequence is 13 residues long. Trimming removed 6 bases at V and 5 bases at J, with 13 bases between. The CDR3 sequence: CASSPRGEETQYF. The CDR3 nucleotides are TGTGCCAGCAGCCCGCGGGGCGAGGAGACCCAGTACTTC.

The J gene is TRBJ1-6, the V gene TRBV19; 7 bases fit TRBD1. Germline V lookup: CDR1 LNHDA, CDR2 SQIVND (reference sequence). Trimming took 7 bases from V and 7 from J; bases not matched to a gene: 7. The CDR3 is 14 residues long. CDR3 DNA sequence: TGTGCCAGTAAGGAGACAGGGCTCAATTCACCCCTCCACTTT. It codes for CASKETGLNSPLHF.

The V and J genes are TRBV7-3 and TRBJ2-3, with 8 bases lining up with TRBD1. The CDR3 totals 15 residues. Trimming cost V 5 bases and J 0 bases; bases outside gene matches: 4. Germline loops: CDR1 SGHTA, CDR2 FQGTGA. This CDR3 reads CASSPGQGSTDTQYF. As DNA, the CDR3 is TGTGCCAGCAGCCCCGGACAGGGAAGCACAGATACGCAGTATTTT.